A selection of T cell receptor beta chains follows, all from one sample in a study of CD8+ T cells in alopecia areata. Produced via immunoSEQ multiplex PCR; TCRdb's table is partial and in-frame only. The top ten hold 5% to 7% of the sample, which has around 140,000 clones, roughly 61% seen once. This specimen consisted of CD4+ T cells sorted from blood, obtained at week 0. Receptors originate from a human donor with alopecia areata. CDR3s include the opening cysteine and the closing phenylalanine or tryptophan. A D gene is named only where the DNA matches it firmly. Clone size, where shown, is once, few, many, or a class for clones that have expanded.

size: NA; J: TRBJ2-7; D: TRBD2; V: TRBV30; CDR3: CAWSVKTSGGLEYF; DNA: TGTGCCTGGAGTGTAAAAACTAGCGGGGGTCTCGAGTACTTC
size: few; J: TRBJ1-2; D: TRBD1; V: TRBV27; CDR3: CASSGQGGYGYTF; DNA: TGTGCCAGCAGTGGTCAGGGGGGCTATGGCTACACCTTC
size: NA; J: TRBJ2-5; D: NA; V: TRBV9; CDR3: CASSATPRGGEETQYF; DNA: TGTGCCAGCAGCGCCACCCCGAGGGGGGGCGAAGAGACCCAGTACTTC
size: once; J: TRBJ2-5; D: NA; V: TRBV29-1; CDR3: CSVEEPETQYF; DNA: TGCAGCGTTGAAGAGCCAGAGACCCAGTACTTC
size: NA; J: TRBJ1-6; D: NA; V: TRBV4-3; CDR3: CASSQGVVSNSPLHF; DNA: TGCGCCAGCAGCCAAGGGGTGGTTAGTAATTCACCCCTCCACTTT
size: few; J: TRBJ1-2; D: TRBD1; V: TRBV29-1; CDR3: CSGSGTDVNYGYTF; DNA: TGCAGCGGATCCGGGACAGACGTTAACTATGGCTACACCTTC
size: NA; J: TRBJ2-7; D: NA; V: TRBV7-2; CDR3: CASSLGIDSYEQYF; DNA: TGTGCCAGCAGCCTCGGGATTGATTCCTACGAGCAGTACTTC
size: few; J: TRBJ2-2; D: NA; V: TRBV4-3; CDR3: CASSQVGGSRGGGELFF; DNA: TGCGCCAGCAGCCAAGTGGGTGGTTCGAGGGGTGGCGGGGAGCTGTTTTTT
size: NA; J: TRBJ2-2; D: NA; V: TRBV2; CDR3: CASMGASNTGELFF; DNA: TGTGCCAGCATGGGAGCCTCGAACACCGGGGAGCTGTTTTTT
size: once; J: TRBJ2-1; D: NA; V: TRBV18; CDR3: CASSPGRWDEQFF; DNA: TGTGCCAGCTCACCAGGTCGCTGGGATGAGCAGTTCTTC
size: NA; J: TRBJ1-2; D: NA; V: TRBV25-1; CDR3: CASSEGGEHGYTF; DNA: TGTGCCAGCAGTGAAGGGGGCGAGCATGGCTACACCTTC
size: NA; J: TRBJ1-2; D: NA; V: TRBV6-6; CDR3: CASSPPQGNYGYTF; DNA: TGTGCCAGCAGTCCTCCCCAGGGGAACTATGGCTACACCTTC
size: once; J: TRBJ1-2; D: NA; V: TRBV30; CDR3: CAWSVTTYGYTF; DNA: TGTGCCTGGAGTGTCACAACCTATGGCTACACCTTC
size: NA; J: TRBJ2-2; D: NA; V: TRBV11-2; CDR3: CASSLGGSTGELFF; DNA: TGTGCCAGCAGCTTAGGAGGCTCCACCGGGGAGCTGTTTTTT
size: NA; J: TRBJ2-7; D: TRBD2; V: TRBV5-6; CDR3: CASSFPGGYEQYF; DNA: TGTGCCAGCAGCTTCCCGGGGGGCTACGAGCAGTACTTC
size: NA; J: TRBJ1-1; D: NA; V: TRBV25-1; CDR3: CASSATGNTEAFF; DNA: TGTGCCAGCAGTGCTACAGGGAACACTGAAGCTTTCTTT
size: once; J: TRBJ2-1; D: TRBD2; V: TRBV7-9; CDR3: CASSPLTRGASYNEQFF; DNA: TGTGCCAGCAGCCCCCTAACGCGGGGGGCCTCCTACAATGAGCAGTTCTTC
size: NA; J: TRBJ2-7; D: NA; V: TRBV18; CDR3: CASSPQPNEQYF; DNA: TGTGCCAGCTCACCCCAACCCAACGAGCAGTACTTC
size: NA; J: TRBJ1-1; D: TRBD1; V: TRBV29-1; CDR3: CSVAGQENTEAFF; DNA: TGCAGCGTTGCCGGACAGGAGAACACTGAAGCTTTCTTT
size: NA; J: TRBJ2-5; D: NA; V: TRBV4-3; CDR3: CASSQEGQRGETQYF; DNA: TGCGCCAGCAGCCAAGAAGGGCAGAGGGGAGAGACCCAGTACTTC
size: NA; J: TRBJ1-4; D: NA; V: TRBV9; CDR3: CASSVGTTTNEKLFF; DNA: TGTGCCAGCAGCGTAGGAACAACAACTAATGAAAAACTGTTTTTT
size: NA; J: TRBJ1-2; D: TRBD1; V: TRBV29-1; CDR3: CSVPGQGHGYTF; DNA: TGCAGCGTACCGGGACAGGGCCATGGCTACACCTTC
size: few; J: TRBJ2-2; D: TRBD1; V: TRBV4-3; CDR3: CASSQGTGGFGELFF; DNA: TGCGCCAGCAGCCAAGGCACAGGGGGCTTCGGGGAGCTGTTTTTT
size: once; J: TRBJ1-1; D: NA; V: TRBV18; CDR3: CASSSTSGANTEAFF; DNA: TGTGCCAGCTCATCCACGTCGGGGGCAAACACTGAAGCTTTCTTT
size: NA; J: TRBJ2-7; D: TRBD1; V: TRBV9; CDR3: CASSVAEGGLDEQYF; DNA: TGTGCCAGCAGCGTAGCAGAAGGGGGCTTGGACGAGCAGTACTTC
size: NA; J: TRBJ2-6; D: NA; V: TRBV25-1; CDR3: CASSESRAGANVLTF; DNA: TGTGCCAGCAGTGAATCAAGGGCTGGGGCCAACGTCCTGACTTTC
size: NA; J: TRBJ1-2; D: TRBD1; V: TRBV5-4; CDR3: CASSPYRGQGYGYTF; DNA: TGTGCCAGCAGCCCGTACAGGGGGCAGGGCTATGGCTACACCTTC
size: NA; J: TRBJ2-7; D: NA; V: TRBV30; CDR3: CAWSVRANYEQYF; DNA: TGTGCCTGGAGTGTACGGGCTAACTACGAGCAGTACTTC
size: few; J: TRBJ2-7; D: TRBD2; V: TRBV4-1; CDR3: CASSPNSGGYEQYF; DNA: TGCGCCAGCAGCCCGAATAGCGGGGGCTACGAGCAGTACTTC
size: NA; J: TRBJ1-2; D: NA; V: TRBV2; CDR3: CASRPVSYGYTF; DNA: TGTGCCAGCAGACCGGTCAGCTATGGCTACACCTTC
size: few; J: TRBJ1-5; D: NA; V: TRBV25-1; CDR3: CATKGQEGQPQHF; DNA: TGTGCCACCAAGGGGCAGGAAGGCCAGCCCCAGCATTTT
size: NA; J: TRBJ1-2; D: TRBD1; V: TRBV7-9; CDR3: CASSLGGQGVDGYTF; DNA: TGTGCCAGCAGCTTAGGAGGACAGGGGGTCGATGGCTACACCTTC
size: NA; J: TRBJ1-6; D: NA; V: TRBV25-1; CDR3: CASSEQGVSPLHF; DNA: TGTGCCAGCAGTGAGCAAGGGGTTTCACCCCTCCACTTT
size: NA; J: TRBJ2-1; D: NA; V: TRBV7-2; CDR3: CASSLAGGIDEQFF; DNA: TGTGCCAGCAGCTTAGCGGGGGGTATCGATGAGCAGTTCTTC
size: few; J: TRBJ2-2; D: NA; V: TRBV29-1; CDR3: CSVATTVSTGELFF; DNA: TGCAGCGTTGCGACGACAGTCTCGACCGGGGAGCTGTTTTTT
size: NA; J: TRBJ1-1; D: NA; V: TRBV2; CDR3: CASSEGPRATEAFF; DNA: TGTGCCAGCAGTGAAGGCCCGAGGGCGACTGAAGCTTTCTTT
size: NA; J: TRBJ2-1; D: TRBD2; V: TRBV29-1; CDR3: CSGETSGGAIEQFF; DNA: TGCAGCGGAGAGACTAGCGGGGGGGCCATTGAGCAGTTCTTC